The source of this TCR beta chain is a study of cytomegalovirus exposure and HLA in healthy donors (dated by TCRdb to about 2017). In terms of the full investigation: In an earlier analysis of 587 of the donors, around 300 Gb of sequence data and 100 million or so unique TCR beta sequences from about 179 million T cells were reported. An early release covering around 630 HLA-typed donors comprised 250 to 350 gigabases of sequencing data and roughly 85 million unique TCR sequences. Among the roughly 430 genotyped donors, 75% to 90% belonged to the genetic ancestry cluster associated with self-reported Caucasian donors. The study aimed to test whether cataloging public T cell receptors could reveal signatures of past pathogen exposure. The T cell repertoires of about 700 subjects were profiled by immunosequencing and related to cytomegalovirus serostatus. A separate validation cohort of approximately 130 different subjects was used in addition to the approximately 700-subject first cohort. High-throughput TCR immunosequencing, statistical association of individual TCRs with disease status, and machine learning were combined to predict cytomegalovirus infection status. A later analysis re-examined previously published TCR beta repertoires from about 700 donors and added high-resolution HLA genotyping to investigate patterns of TCR occurrence. In the later analysis, no new phenotypic data were used to find candidate immune exposures; instead, reliance was placed on TCR beta sequences and their occurrence across donors. An earlier analysis of 500 to 750 of the donors applied high-throughput TCR beta sequencing to assess whether each TCR beta V gene segment acted as functional or pseudogenic. Donor age, sex, ethnicity and CMV serostatus were compiled together with the repertoire data. Genome-wide SNP genotypes for about three fifths of the 666 donors were used in a later genetic analysis, which treated that subset as a discovery cohort. Every repertoire in the discovery cohort had been generated on one and the same sequencing platform. HLA typing included class I and class II loci at four-digit resolution. Typing coverage differed by locus: A, B, C, DRB1 and DQB1 were typed in roughly 620-640 donors, DQA1 in about 550, DPA1 in around 600, and DPB1 in just under 490. Roughly five DR-DQ haplotypes were treated as single units for association and clustering because of strong linkage in the cohort. Among roughly 400 genotyped donors of the cohort, an average of approximately 240,000 unique TCR beta nucleotide sequences were sequenced per donor, approximately 20% of them non-productive.

The receptor library was made with the immunoSEQ multiplex PCR assay. For the multiplex PCR, a mixture combining 60 forward primers for TCR Vbeta segments and 13 reverse primers for TCR Jbeta segments was used. The CDR3 region of rearranged TCR beta genes was amplified from genomic DNA with a multiplex PCR assay. The Illumina HiSeq System was used to sequence the amplified TCR beta libraries as 87-base-pair reads. In the source study's methods: Across the 500 to 750 repertoires, a later analysis counted about 81 million unique TCR beta chains, some 11 million of which were shared by at least two donors. Raw reads were error-corrected and collapsed into unique sequences with a nearest-neighbor algorithm that merged closely related sequences to remove PCR and sequencing errors. To assign V, D and J gene segments, CDR3 sequences were aligned to IMGT reference sequences. For a sequence to be retained, at least a six-nucleotide match to both a V gene segment and a J gene segment was required. A rearrangement was called productive if the CDR3 had no stop codons and remained in frame with V and J, and every other rearrangement was called non-productive. Following IMGT convention, CDR3 was defined as the stretch from the second conserved V-encoded cysteine to the conserved J-encoded phenylalanine. Sequences without an unambiguous match to a single V gene segment were excluded from the earlier analysis of a few hundred of the donors. In an earlier analysis of about 590 of the donors, a V segment was called functional when productive rearrangements were above 56.7%, and segregating when the standard deviation between donors exceeded 5%. A statistical classification framework was developed to diagnose cytomegalovirus status using the catalog of TCR beta chain sequences. A later analysis assigned V and J genes by comparing TCR nucleotide sequences with IMGT/GENE-DB human TR gene sequences. A later analysis assigned CDR3 sequences and most-parsimonious VDJ recombination scenarios with the TCRdist pipeline. In a later analysis, each TCR beta chain was defined by its CDR3 amino acid sequence together with its V-gene family, and reads lacking a unique V-gene family were excluded. In a later analysis, around 650 highly shared, low-generation-probability nucleotide sequences were removed to address suspected cross-contamination and a sequencing artifact. In a later analysis, a clonal expansion index was calculated for each public chain from normalized within-repertoire ranks of inferred template counts. Generation probabilities in a later analysis came from a VDJ recombination model fitted to out-of-frame rearrangements, and those results were checked against IGoR. Hypergeometric tests were used in a later analysis to score TCR-TCR, TCR-HLA and TCR-CMV co-occurrence, with a repertoire-size bias correction applied to the TCR pairs. A later analysis estimated false discovery rates by permuting HLA or CMV assignments 20 times. A later analysis grouped co-occurring TCRs with DBSCAN, adding TCRdist sequence similarity when clustering within HLA-allele-positive subsets. Repertoires with fewer than 30,000 or more than 120,000 public chains, plus five repertoires with anomalous nucleotide sharing, were excluded from co-occurrence clustering. TCRdb holds this immuneACCESS table with in-frame rearrangements only. Some clones are missing; in checked studies, unresolved V genes explain under half, and the rest has no known cause. The V and J calls and clone size are taken from that table; D and trimming were inferred from the DNA. This sample holds 150,000 or so clones; more than 60% were observed only once. The ten largest make up 11% of the sample.

CDR1 MNHEY and CDR2 SMNVEV were looked up in the germline V gene (reference sequence). V ends up 6 bases short and J 9 bases short, with an unmatched junction base count of 6. The CDR3 spans 15 residues, from the cysteine through the phenylalanine. CDR3 DNA only is kept here, 45 bases in frame from base 1. Turning to this clone: No antigen is known for it. No much larger clone exists at a distance of one base, and base qualities are not known.

Here is what the overall study found, with its caveats: When HLA alleles, especially DR and DQ, strongly co-occurred, attributing TCR associations to individual alleles was difficult. Some IMGT-functional V segments, including TRBV6-2 and TRBV6-3, could not be distinguished by the 87-base-pair reads and were therefore excluded. According to a later analysis, most CMV-associated TCR beta chains appeared to be HLA-restricted, and the HLA associations seemed to be driven largely by CMV exposure. The classifier was reported to diagnose cytomegalovirus status with high specificity and sensitivity in both the original cohort and the validation cohort. In a later genetic analysis, a missense DCLRE1C variant was associated with V-gene and J-gene trimming of TCR beta chains, and the association was replicated in an independent cohort. At a false discovery rate of 0.05, a later analysis linked some 17,000 TCR beta sequences to specific HLA alleles. A cluster of highly shared sequence variants was judged likely to be a technical artifact of the sequencing pipeline. Linkage disequilibrium might explain the correlated functional status among segregating V segments, but an unknown experimental factor could not be excluded. This cohort had only TCR beta chains sequenced, and the lack of alpha or paired-chain data limited which features could be detected. According to a later genetic analysis, donors in an Asian-associated ancestry cluster had fewer N-insertions in productive TCRs than the approximately 610-donor mean. In a later analysis, HLA-associated TCR beta chains showed more clonal expansion and lower generation probabilities than non-associated chains that were equally common. Three of the identified cytomegalovirus-associated TCR beta chains were confirmed in vitro to be specific for cytomegalovirus antigens. A further reported finding was that TCR beta sequences accurately predicted the HLA-A and HLA-B alleles for most subjects in the first cohort. HLA typing was unavailable for some donors at each locus, so association tests used only the typed subset. Sequencing depth was assumed to be roughly uniform across donors in the presence/absence analyses, though that assumption may not hold. The authors suggested that the approach could potentially be extended to other disease states and immunological phenotypes. Across donors, most TCR sequences were observed very rarely, whereas some public TCRs were present in many individuals. Immune exposure information for the cohort was limited to CMV serostatus. In a later analysis, the rate of TCR association differed among HLA loci, with DRB1 alleles having the most associated TCRs and HLA-C alleles having the fewest. A total of 164 TCR beta chains were listed by the study as associated with cytomegalovirus. Because counts were too low, about 18 rarely observed V segments, including chromosome 9 orphons, were excluded from the earlier analysis of about 500 of the donors. In a later analysis, several top co-occurrence clusters were reported to appear linked to parvovirus B19, influenza, CMV and Epstein-Barr virus. In an earlier analysis of some 550 of the donors, most TCR beta V segments were observed in productive rearrangements about 90% or about 30% of the time, broadly matching IMGT annotations.

In total, more than 500 healthy bone marrow donors made up the cohort. Cohort members were all nominally healthy when sampled, although unrecorded immune exposures were likely present. The donor was CMV seropositive and belonged to the group of 250 to 300 seropositive cohort members. A peripheral blood sample was collected from each donor, and TCR beta sequencing was performed on peripheral blood mononuclear cells. The Qiagen DNeasy Blood Extraction Kit was used to extract genomic DNA from the blood cell samples. The clonotype originates from a man younger than 35 in good health and CMV-seropositive. The sample consisted of PBMCs. The chain is assembled from TRBV27 and TRBJ2-3; 16 bases in between match TRBD2. In nucleotides, the sequence is TGTGCCAGCAGGGGACTAGCGGGAGGGTCGGAAACGCAGTATTTT. The encoded protein is CASRGLAGGSETQYF.